A selection of T cell receptor beta chains follows, all from one sample in a study of T cell changes during pregnancy in multiple sclerosis. Clones were sequenced by immunoSEQ multiplex PCR, and TCRdb holds only the in-frame ones, with some missing. The sample has about 36,000 clones; around nine tenths are singletons. The specimen comprised CD4+ T cells from peripheral blood mononuclear cells, sampled in the first trimester of pregnancy. Source of these receptors: a female donor with multiple sclerosis, enrolled in a pregnancy study. Each CDR3 is given with its conserved first and last residue. The D gene is left open where the match is weak. Where a row states a size, it is once, few, many or the class of an expanded clone; other rows omit it.

V,size,D,J,CDR3,DNA
TRBV19,.,TRBD1,TRBJ1-4,CASSEGQLATNEKLFF,TGTGCCAGTAGTGAGGGACAGCTTGCAACTAATGAAAAACTGTTTTTT
TRBV19,.,.,TRBJ1-6,CASTVNYNSPLHF,TGTGCCAGTACAGTGAACTATAATTCACCCCTCCACTTT
TRBV28,once,.,TRBJ1-3,CASSLVQGTGNTIYF,TGTGCCAGCAGCCTGGTTCAGGGGACCGGAAACACCATATATTTT
TRBV6-1,.,.,TRBJ1-6,CASGWPLKISPLHF,TGTGCCAGTGGTTGGCCGCTGAAAATTTCACCCCTCCACTTT
TRBV18,.,TRBD2,TRBJ2-1,CASSPGLAPNEQFF,TGTGCCAGCTCACCAGGACTAGCGCCGAATGAGCAGTTCTTC
TRBV7-9,.,TRBD1,TRBJ1-4,CASSLVPGTGYEKLFF,TGTGCCAGCAGCTTAGTTCCCGGGACAGGGTATGAAAAACTGTTTTTT
TRBV6-6,.,TRBD1,TRBJ2-5,CASSPARDRKTQYF,TGTGCCAGCAGTCCGGCGAGGGACAGGAAGACCCAGTACTTC
TRBV30,.,.,TRBJ1-2,CAWARRDYGYTF,TGTGCCTGGGCCCGCAGGGATTACGGCTACACCTTC
TRBV28,.,TRBD1,TRBJ1-1,CASTPRGRGLTTEAFF,TGTGCCAGCACACCACGGGGCAGGGGGCTGACTACTGAAGCTTTCTTT
TRBV5-4,.,TRBD1,TRBJ1-2,CASSLGGTGANYGYTF,TGTGCCAGCAGCTTGGGGGGTACAGGGGCGAACTATGGCTACACCTTC